This T cell receptor (beta chain) was profiled in a study of blood T cell repertoires in COVID-19. For the study at large: Specimens from acute and convalescent COVID-19 originated in the United States, Italy and Spain. PBMCs, B-cell-depleted T cells, or T cells provided the cDNA or gDNA that made up the material.

Original analysis: It was from reference gene primer amplification that nucleated cell counts were estimated. This table comes from immunoSEQ multiplex PCR, and its TCRdb copy is limited to in-frame clones, with some not included. V and J calls and clone size come straight from that table; D and trimming were deduced from the DNA. In the table there are 150,000 to 200,000 clones, roughly four fifths of which are singletons. Seattle cases were enrolled at active infection and followed longitudinally. Looked up from germline, CDR1 is LGHNA and CDR2 is YSLEER. This CDR3 is built from 15 residues. J lost 5 bases, V lost 1 base, and 6 bases had no gene match.

The source of this sequence is a woman between 70 and 85 years old with COVID-19, enrolled during active disease. The rearrangement links TRBV4-3 to TRBJ2-3; 7 nucleotides agree with TRBD2. The specimen sequenced was peripheral blood. CDR3 protein: CASSQGGGSGDTQYF. DNA of the CDR3: TGCGCCAGCAGCCAAGGGGGCGGGAGTGGAGATACGCAGTATTTT.